Sequencing of this T cell receptor (beta chain) was carried out in a study of blood T cell repertoires in COVID-19 (dated by TCRdb to 2020 to 2021). The study in broad terms: Collaborator samples came from the United States, Italy and Spain and covered acute and convalescent phases of COVID-19. Nearly every sample came with metadata listing a de-identified subject ID, COVID-19 status, age in years and sex. Deeply sampled blood TCRbeta repertoires from subjects exposed to, actively infected with, or recovered from COVID-19 were included in the dataset. The material from the prospective study consisted of cDNA or gDNA derived from T cells, B-cell-depleted T cells, or PBMCs. The samples were drawn from two sources: the first 160 participants of the ongoing ImmuneRACE study, and 1,000 to 1,500 subjects contributed by 6 global collaborators. Where available, HLA class I and class II types were taken from metadata supplied by the sample provider and were not determined by assay-based typing. The repertoires were released in a freely available public database intended as a resource for research on the immune response to SARS-CoV-2. Broad study findings and their caveats: The quantity of clinical and demographic metadata differed by source and by participant and was supplied without curation.

The germline V gene (reference sequence) specifies SGHNT as CDR1 and YYREEE as CDR2. The CDR3, from cysteine to phenylalanine, totals 15 residues. Only the CDR3 portion is preserved as DNA: 45 bases, with reading frame beginning at the first base. V and J are trimmed by 0 bases and 6 bases, and the gene matches miss 6 bases of the junction. TCRbeta CDR3 regions were amplified from genomic DNA by means of the immunoSEQ Assay, a bias-controlled multiplex PCR. In the authors' own workflow: The number of nucleated cells in each sample was estimated by amplification of reference gene primers within the assay. Sequence reads were collapsed and filtered to measure the absolute abundance of every unique TCRbeta CDR3 rearrangement. For each sample, productive Simpson clonality was calculated by taking the square root of Simpson's diversity index across productive rearrangements. TCRdb stores this immuneACCESS table with in-frame sequences only. Part of the clones is absent; in the studies checked, under half of the shortfall reflects unresolved V genes, and no reason is known for the rest. D and trimming come from the DNA, and the V and J calls and clone size come from that table. Here the sample has 77,000 or so clones; roughly 76% occur a single time. The ten largest account for 25% to 30% of the sample.

The collaborating institutions used their own protocols to collect whole blood in K2EDTA tubes. Collaborator samples were shipped for TCRbeta analysis as frozen whole blood, isolated PBMCs, or DNA extracted from either sample type. Comment on this clone: Its antigen remains unidentified. Base qualities are not provided; no much larger clone lies one nucleotide away.

The sequence links TRBV5-4 to TRBJ1-2; TRBD1 fits 9 bases in the junction. Sequencing was performed on peripheral blood. The receptor was derived from a woman of 80 years or more with active or convalescent COVID-19. The CDR3 region reads CASSLAGQGRDGYTF. At the DNA level, the sequence is TGTGCCAGCAGCTTGGCGGGACAGGGTCGGGATGGCTACACCTTC.